One and the same sample provided the 20 T cell receptor beta chains below, sequenced in a study of T-cell reconstitution after alpha-beta-depleted transplantation in children (dated by TCRdb to 2016 to 2017). Libraries were constructed by PCR. The sequencer was an Illumina HiSeq 2500. Molecular barcoding was employed in the preparation of TCR libraries, with unique molecular identifiers being used to normalize TCRbeta repertoire quantification. The public reads were reprocessed in TCRdb via fastp at Q25 and MiXCR, keeping in-frame beta chains. One record per CDR3 amino acid sequence lists the most common genes and DNA. This sample has over 550,000 distinct CDR3 sequences in its table, and about 10% of those were observed once. The leading ten clones occupy 4% of the sample. The input for sequencing was PBMCs from the stem cell graft donor, taken from the stem cell graft. Receptors were obtained from a human donor who donated a stem cell graft to a child with acute myeloid leukemia.

The table lists this clonotype with many counts. The chain links TRBV28 to TRBJ2-7, with 9 positions matching TRBD2. Trimming at V came to 5 bases and at J to 6 bases, leaving 11 bases not matched to a gene. CDR3 size: 15 residues. Germline-derived CDR1 and CDR2 are MDHEN and SYDVKM. CDR3 loop: CASSPFSGRGGEQYF. In nucleotides, the CDR3 is TGTGCCAGCAGTCCGTTTAGCGGGAGAGGGGGCGAGCAGTACTTC. Filled out from reference TRBV28 and TRBJ2-7, the complete variable domain reads DVKVTQSSRYLVKRTGEKVFLECVQDMDHENMFWYRQDPGLGLRLIYFSYDVKMKEKGDIPEGYSVSREKKERFSLILESASTNQTSMYLCASSPFSGRGGEQYFGPGTRLTVT.

Ten or more counts support this clonotype. CDR3 DNA sequence: TGTGCCACCAGACTAGCGGCCAACCAAGAGACCCAGTACTTC. Protein: CATRLAANQETQYF. J is TRBJ2-5 and V is TRBV10-3; TRBD2 matches at 9 bases. Germline V gives CDR1 ENHRY, CDR2 SYGVKD. The CDR3 length is 14 residues. The V segment lost 10 bases and the J segment 0 bases; nucleotides outside the gene matches: 6.

A few counts support this clonotype. The chain links TRBV12-3 or TRBV12-4 to TRBJ2-5; no clear D gene. The CDR3 covers 12 residues. Trimming left V 6 bases short and J 0 bases short, with 5 bases between. The CDR3 sequence is CASRWDQETQYF. CDR3 DNA sequence: TGTGCCAGCAGGTGGGACCAAGAGACCCAGTACTTC.

The chain joins TRBV29-1 to TRBJ1-6; D gene uncertain. V was trimmed by 4 bases and J by 6 bases, leaving 10 bases between them. Germline V CDR1 and CDR2: SQVTM, ANQGSEA. This CDR3 spans 13 amino acids. CDR3 coding DNA: TGCAGCGTTGCGGGAGGGCTTAATTCACCCCTCCACTTT. Amino acid sequence: CSVAGGLNSPLHF.

This clonotype has at least ten counts. The V gene is TRBV20-1, the J gene TRBJ1-3; D is ambiguous. CDR3 length: 14 residues. The germline V and J ends were trimmed by 0 bases and 3 bases, with 9 bases remaining between them. Germline V gene data show CDR1 as DFQATT and CDR2 as SNEGSKA (reference sequence). The CDR3 nucleotides read TGCAGTGCTAGAGACGCCCTCAGTGGAAACACCATATATTTT. Translation gives CSARDALSGNTIYF.

This clonotype appeared many times. V and J are TRBV15 and TRBJ1-6; D gene uncertain. CDR3 length: 17 amino acids. Per germline, CDR1 LNHNV and CDR2 YYDKDF (reference sequence). The V end was cut by 0 bases, the J end by 8 bases, with 17 bases between. The CDR3 here is CATSRDGSGRGDSPLHF. The CDR3 DNA reads as TGTGCCACCAGCAGAGATGGGAGTGGGCGCGGTGATTCACCCCTCCACTTT.

This clonotype is a singleton in its sample. The J gene is TRBJ1-5, the V gene TRBV28; TRBD1 is a possible D gene (6 bases). The germline V and J ends were trimmed by 2 bases and 5 bases, with 13 bases remaining between them. Germline CDR1 MDHEN, CDR2 SYDVKM. The CDR3 is made up of 15 amino acids. CDR3 residues: CASSLPDSNYQPQHF. CDR3 bases: TGTGCCAGCAGTTTACCGGACAGCAATTATCAGCCCCAGCATTTT.

This clonotype has at least ten counts. The J gene is TRBJ1-5, the V gene TRBV5-1, with D possibly matching TRBD1 (5 bases). With 0 bases removed from V and 1 base from J, the gap between germline ends came to 8 bases. Germline assignment: CDR1 SGHRS and CDR2 YFSETQ. The CDR3 runs 15 residues. The CDR3 bases are TGCGCCAGCAGCTTGGAAGGGGTAAGCAATCAGCCCCAGCATTTT. Protein sequence: CASSLEGVSNQPQHF.

This clonotype turned up a few times. The rearrangement uses TRBV29-1 and TRBJ1-2; D uncertain. Germline CDR1 reads SQVTM; CDR2 reads ANQGSEA. The V end lost 5 bases, the J end lost 4 bases, and 17 bases lay between the germline ends. This CDR3 contains 14 residues. The CDR3 protein is CSVLNPDEFYGYTF. DNA of the CDR3: TGCAGCGTTTTAAACCCCGACGAGTTCTATGGCTACACCTTC.

The rearrangement uses TRBV6-1 and TRBJ1-3; the match to TRBD1 covers 7 bases. CDR3 size: 15 residues. CDR1 is MNHNS and CDR2 is SASEGT in the germline V gene. V lost 3 bases, J lost 2 bases, and 4 bases stayed unmatched. CDR3 coding DNA: TGTGCCAGCAGTGACACAGGGGCTCCTGGAAACACCATATATTTT. Its protein is CASSDTGAPGNTIYF.

This clonotype appeared many times. The chain combines TRBV28 with TRBJ2-1; TRBD2 matches at 7 bases. The germline V gene has CDR1 MDHEN and CDR2 SYDVKM. The CDR3 length is 18 residues. The junction had 15 bases not matched to a gene; V was cut back by 7 bases and J by 0 bases. The CDR3 is CASTRREGRASSYNEQFF. The CDR3 DNA is TGTGCCAGCACCCGTCGCGAGGGGAGGGCTAGCTCCTACAATGAGCAGTTCTTC.

This sequence joins TRBV5-1 and TRBJ2-1, with 8 bases that match TRBD2. CDR1 SGHRS and CDR2 YFSETQ come from the germline V gene. After removal of 4 bases from V and 2 bases from J, the junction contained 5 bases not matched to a gene. This CDR3 has 15 amino acids. This CDR3 reads CASSPGGEAYNEQFF. As DNA, the CDR3 is TGCGCCAGCAGCCCCGGGGGGGAAGCCTACAATGAGCAGTTCTTC.

This clonotype was counted between two and nine times. The chain combines TRBV5-1 with TRBJ2-5; weak D call: TRBD2 (6 bases). Trimming removed 2 bases at V and 9 bases at J, with 14 bases between. The CDR3 is 13 amino acids. Germline V lookup: CDR1 SGHRS, CDR2 YFSETQ. CDR3: CASSFGQPGAQYF. The CDR3 DNA reads as TGCGCCAGCAGCTTCGGTCAGCCGGGGGCCCAGTACTTC.

This clonotype was seen only a few times. J is TRBJ2-1 and V is TRBV20-1, with a weak D call TRBD2 (5 bases). Trimming stripped 4 bases from V and 4 bases from J, with 20 bases between. There are 16 residues in the CDR3. Per germline, CDR1 DFQATT and CDR2 SNEGSKA (reference sequence). DNA for the CDR3: TGCAGTGCTACCGCCCTTGGAGCGGAGATTTACAATGAGCAGTTCTTC. This sequence encodes CSATALGAEIYNEQFF.

This clonotype appeared many times. The chain links TRBV20-1 to TRBJ1-2; possibly TRBD1 for D (6 bases). This CDR3 is 12 amino acids long. Per the germline V gene, CDR1 is DFQATT and CDR2 is SNEGSKA (reference sequence). V was shortened by 8 bases and J by 4 bases, with 14 bases between the two germline ends. CDR3 DNA sequence: TGCAGTCCAGGGGCGGCTAGCTATGGCTACACCTTC. Protein: CSPGAASYGYTF.

This clonotype was detected a few times. The V gene is TRBV2, the J gene TRBJ2-3, with TRBD2 matching over 9 bases. CDR3 length: 16 amino acids. CDR1 SNHLY and CDR2 FYNNEI come from the germline V gene. Trimming cost V 6 bases and J 6 bases; bases outside gene matches: 13. This CDR3 reads CASRAPNSGSLDTQYF. CDR3 nucleotides: TGTGCCAGCAGGGCCCCGAATAGCGGGAGTTTGGATACGCAGTATTTT.

A few counts support this clonotype. The chain links TRBV7-2 to TRBJ2-3; 7 bases agree with TRBD2. The ends lost 5 bases at V and 3 bases at J; junction bases unmatched: 14. This CDR3 spans 17 amino acids. Germline loops: CDR1 SGHTA, CDR2 FQGNSA. For the CDR3, the DNA is TGTGCCAGCAGCCTCGGCGGCGGGCGGGAGCGAACAGATACGCAGTATTTT. It is translated as CASSLGGGRERTDTQYF.

This clonotype was detected ten times or more. The chain has TRBV29-1 and TRBJ1-1, with 7 bases identical to TRBD1. Germline trimming cut 2 bases from V and 4 bases from J; bases unmatched to any gene: 4. The CDR3 sequence is 13 residues long. The V gene's germline CDR1 is SQVTM and CDR2 ANQGSEA. This chain's CDR3 is CSVEKRQGTEAFF. The CDR3 coding sequence is TGCAGCGTTGAAAAAAGACAGGGCACTGAAGCTTTCTTT.

This clonotype occurred a few times. The gene calls are TRBV12-3 or TRBV12-4 and TRBJ2-3; possible D gene TRBD2, 6 bases. The length of the CDR3 is 15 residues. V lost 5 bases to trimming and J lost 1 base, with 13 bases between them. The CDR3 coding sequence is TGTGCCAGCAGTCCAACTAGCCGGCGCACAGATACGCAGTATTTT. Protein sequence: CASSPTSRRTDTQYF.

This clonotype showed up just a few times. This rearrangement joins TRBV12-5 to TRBJ1-1; unclear D gene. V gave up 1 base and J gave up 3 bases, with 6 bases separating them. Germline assignment: CDR1 LGHNT and CDR2 FRNRAP. The CDR3 length is 13 residues. The CDR3 sequence: CASGLDSYTEAFF. The CDR3 DNA is TGTGCTAGTGGTTTGGACAGTTACACTGAAGCTTTCTTT.